This T cell receptor (beta chain) is drawn from a study of cytotoxic CD8 clonotypes in ibrutinib-treated CLL. Study information: There were roughly 12 relapsed/refractory patients and some 15 treatment-naive patients, and 17 to 18 were IGHV unmutated.

Using immunoSEQ multiplex PCR, the repertoire was profiled, and TCRdb retains in-frame clones only, with some absent. The table has about 140,000 clones, about 76% seen once. Details on this clone: The antigen is undetermined.

Regarding the study as a whole: A rise in clonality was seen at ibrutinib response, and a fall back toward baseline was seen at progression. Sampling times, which were not matched between the groups, differed between sustained-remission patients and progressing patients.

The clonotype comes from a human donor with chronic lymphocytic leukemia. The material was PBMCs, obtained after 24 months of ibrutinib treatment.

This CDR3 is CASSPRGGAYEQFF. CDR3 bases: TGTGCCAGCAGCCCCCGCGGGGGGGCCTATGAGCAGTTCTTC. The rearrangement links TRBV7-3 to TRBJ2-1; 9 positions agree with TRBD2. With 5 bases clipped from V and 8 bases from J, the junction kept 7 bases outside the gene matches. In germline, CDR1 is SGHTA, CDR2 FQGTGA. This CDR3 comprises 14 residues. Drawing the rest from reference TRBV7-3 and TRBJ2-1, the complete variable domain is GAGVSQTPSNKVTEKGKYVELRCDPISGHTALYWYRQSLGQGPEFLIYFQGTGAADDSGLPNDRFFAVRPEGSVSTLKIQRTERGDSAVYLCASSPRGGAYEQFFGPGTRLTVL.